The 23 T cell receptor beta chains in this list originate from one sample, sequenced in a study of T-cell memory formation after mild COVID-19. Each CDR3 protein gets one entry after TCRdb re-called the 5' RACE reads with MiXCR. The sample has just over 350,000 distinct CDR3 sequences, 13% to 15% seen once. Sequenced sample: PBMCs or a T cell subset sorted from them (not recorded which). Source of these receptors: a man aged 18 to 30 who had mild COVID-19 (a few samples of this study predate the infection). Cell type and time point are not known.

The genes are TRBV20-1 and TRBJ2-5; no firm D call. This CDR3 is 10 amino acids long. Germline values: CDR1 DFQATT, CDR2 SNEGSKA (reference sequence). Trimming pared 6 bases from V and 3 bases from J, leaving 5 bases between. CDR3 nucleotides: TGCAGTGCATGGAAAGAGACCCAGTACTTC. This sequence encodes CSAWKETQYF.

This clonotype was observed a few times. The chain is built from TRBV11-2 and TRBJ1-3; D gene ambiguous. The CDR3 is 12 amino acids. V was cut by 1 base and J by 11 bases, with 9 bases left in between. Germline lookup yields CDR1 SGHAT and CDR2 FQNNGV. This CDR3 reads CASSLGTRAIYF. CDR3 nucleotide sequence: TGTGCCAGCAGCTTAGGGACTCGAGCCATATATTTT.

This clonotype was found many times. V usage is TRBV7-2 and J usage is TRBJ1-5; a possible D gene is TRBD1 (6 bases). Per the germline V gene, CDR1 is SGHTA and CDR2 is FQGNSA. This CDR3 is built from 16 residues. Trimming stripped 7 bases from V and 7 bases from J, with 23 bases between. CDR3 amino acids: CASTLLLVQGGQPQHF. The CDR3 DNA sequence: TGTGCCAGCACCCTACTCCTAGTACAGGGAGGCCAGCCCCAGCATTTT.

The genes are TRBV6-5 and TRBJ1-1; the D gene is possibly TRBD1 (6 bases). The V gene's germline CDR1 is MNHEY and CDR2 SVGAGI. With 7 bases removed from V and 4 bases from J, the gap between germline ends came to 13 bases. The CDR3 is 13 residues long. This CDR3 reads CASTRAGATEAFF. The CDR3 bases are TGTGCCAGCACCCGAGCAGGGGCCACTGAAGCTTTCTTT.

This clonotype was seen a handful of times. This chain links TRBV12-3 or TRBV12-4 with TRBJ1-4; D is ambiguous. V lost 2 bases and J 5 bases, leaving 12 bases between the germline ends. This CDR3 comprises 15 residues. CDR3 DNA sequence: TGTGCCAGCAGTTTAAACGGCAGAGAAAATGAAAAACTGTTTTTT. Amino acids: CASSLNGRENEKLFF.

This clonotype was seen a few times. The V call is TRBV23-1, the J call TRBJ2-5, with 7 positions matching TRBD1. TRBV23-1 is identified as an open reading frame with a role that is uncertain. The V and J ends lost 4 bases and 4 bases, in that order; junction bases with no gene match: 6. This CDR3 region has 14 residues. The CDR3 nucleotides read TGCGCCAGCAGTCCCACCAGGGGGATAGAGACCCAGTACTTC. Translated, it gives CASSPTRGIETQYF.

The V call is TRBV6-4, the J call TRBJ2-3; no reliable D call. The V end lost 6 bases, the J end lost 0 bases, and 7 bases lay between the germline ends. The germline V gene encodes CDR1 MRHNA and CDR2 SNTAGT. The CDR3 runs 13 residues. CDR3 sequence (DNA): TGTGCCAGCAGCGAGCGTAGCACAGATACGCAGTATTTT. Translating gives CASSERSTDTQYF.

The rearrangement joins TRBV7-8 to TRBJ1-5; D perhaps matches TRBD1 (5 bases). V lost 1 base to trimming and J lost 1 base, with 8 bases between them. This CDR3 region has 15 residues. Germline V lookup: CDR1 SGHVS, CDR2 FQNEAQ. For the CDR3, the DNA is TGTGCCAGCAGCTTAGGGACATACAGCAATCAGCCCCAGCATTTT. It translates to CASSLGTYSNQPQHF.

The CDR3 reads CASSDRDRGGKNIQYF. Here the CDR3 DNA reads TGTGCCAGCAGTGATCGGGACAGGGGCGGCAAAAACATTCAGTACTTC. The chain links TRBV2 to TRBJ2-4; 10 bases map to TRBD1. The CDR3 loop spans 16 amino acids. The germline V gene has CDR1 SNHLY and CDR2 FYNNEI. J was trimmed by 3 bases and V by 3 bases; bases with no gene match: 5.

This clonotype was seen only a few times. The chain has TRBV29-1 and TRBJ2-7; D is unresolved. This CDR3 has 16 amino acids. The V end was cut by 7 bases, the J end by 9 bases, with 31 bases between. Germline V gene data show CDR1 as SQVTM and CDR2 as ANQGSEA. DNA of the CDR3: TGCAGCGCAACGGAGCCCCGATCCGGGTTCTATGGCGTGCAGTACTTC. As protein: CSATEPRSGFYGVQYF.

This clonotype has ten or more counts. J is TRBJ2-5 and V is TRBV4-2; D call uncertain. Trimming pared 0 bases from V and 7 bases from J, leaving 9 bases between. This CDR3 is built from 13 residues. Germline V gives CDR1 LGHNA, CDR2 YNFKEQ. The CDR3: CASSQDRTGTQYF. CDR3 coding DNA: TGTGCCAGCAGCCAAGATCGGACGGGGACCCAGTACTTC.

This clonotype was seen repeatedly, ten times or more. V is TRBV7-3 and J is TRBJ2-3; weak D call: TRBD2 (5 bases). With 2 bases removed from V and 2 bases from J, the gap between germline ends came to 8 bases. From germline, CDR1 is SGHTA and CDR2 FQGTGA. The CDR3 is made up of 14 amino acids. The CDR3 DNA follows: TGTGCCAGCAGCTTATCTAGCCCCACAGATACGCAGTATTTT. This gives the protein CASSLSSPTDTQYF.

This clonotype was found a few times. At one end the junction does not follow the germline gene, possibly because of a read error. CDR3 sequence reads: CASSLGDAFYHEQFF. The CDR3 bases are TGTGCCAGCAGCTTAGGGGACGCCTTCTACCATGAGCAGTTCTTC. The chain couples TRBV7-9 to TRBJ2-1; D may match TRBD1 or TRBD2 (5 bases each). Germline CDR1 and CDR2: SEHNR and FQNEAQ (reference sequence). This CDR3 has 15 residues.

This clonotype showed up just a few times. The genes are TRBV20-1 and TRBJ1-6; D is possibly TRBD1 (5 bases). Germline CDR1 reads DFQATT; CDR2 reads SNEGSKA (reference sequence). Between the trimmed V and J ends, which lost 3 bases and 10 bases, there was a span of 19 bases. CDR3 size: 15 residues. The CDR3 nucleotides are TGCAGTGCTAGGGGGTTGGGGGACCGTTCATCACCCCTCCACTTT. This codes for CSARGLGDRSSPLHF.

The chain carries TRBV28 and TRBJ2-7; D call uncertain. The germline CDR1 and CDR2 sequences are MDHEN and SYDVKM. Trimming cost V 4 bases and J 2 bases, with 6 bases left between them. The CDR3 is made up of 12 amino acids. CDR3 residues: CASSSYTYEQYF. Here the CDR3 DNA reads TGTGCCAGCAGTTCCTACACCTACGAGCAGTACTTC. Looking up the rest from reference TRBV28 and TRBJ2-7 gives the full variable domain: DVKVTQSSRYLVKRTGEKVFLECVQDMDHENMFWYRQDPGLGLRLIYFSYDVKMKEKGDIPEGYSVSREKKERFSLILESASTNQTSMYLCASSSYTYEQYFGPGTRLTVT.

This chain connects TRBV5-1 to TRBJ2-1; TRBD2 aligns across 14 bases. In germline, CDR1 is SGHRS, CDR2 YFSETQ. The junction had 3 bases not matched to a gene; V was cut back by 4 bases and J by 0 bases. The CDR3 totals 17 residues. This CDR3 reads CASSGTSGRSSYNEQFF. CDR3 nucleotides: TGCGCCAGCAGCGGGACTAGCGGGAGAAGCTCCTACAATGAGCAGTTCTTC.

The chain employs TRBV13 and TRBJ2-7; tentatively, D is TRBD2 (7 bases). The ends were cut back, 8 bases at V and 5 bases at J, with 13 bases in the middle. Germline assignment: CDR1 PRHDT and CDR2 FYEKMQ (reference sequence). The CDR3 runs 12 residues. The CDR3 sequence is CASGGASHEQYF. The CDR3 DNA reads TGTGCCAGCGGGGGGGCCTCTCACGAGCAGTACTTC.

This clonotype was observed a few times. This chain joins TRBV4-2 and TRBJ2-6, with D possibly TRBD1 on 6 matching bases. Germline CDR1 and CDR2: LGHNA and YNFKEQ. This CDR3 spans 19 amino acids. Trimming pared 0 bases from V and 1 base from J, leaving 16 bases between. CDR3 bases: TGTGCCAGCAGCCAAGATGACAGACAGGCGAGATCTGGGGCCAACGTCCTGACTTTC. It encodes CASSQDDRQARSGANVLTF.

The chain links TRBV20-1 to TRBJ2-5, with D perhaps assigned TRBD1 or TRBD2 (5 bases each). Trimming shortened V by 3 bases and J by 4 bases, and 15 bases separated the two germline ends. The V gene's germline CDR1 is DFQATT and CDR2 SNEGSKA (reference sequence). The CDR3 sequence is 14 residues long. The CDR3 loop is CSARGTFLRETQYF. CDR3 nucleotide sequence: TGCAGTGCTAGGGGGACCTTTTTAAGAGAGACCCAGTACTTC.

This clonotype has just a few counts. The chain carries TRBV6-2 or TRBV6-3 and TRBJ2-7; D is unclear. This CDR3 is 13 amino acids long. V lost 10 bases and J lost 5, with 18 bases in between. Germline CDR1 MNHEY, CDR2 SVGEGT. The CDR3 here is CATGRLLRDEQYV. The CDR3, as DNA: TGTGCCACCGGTAGACTCCTTCGGGACGAGCAGTACGTC.

The V gene is TRBV20-1, the J gene TRBJ1-2; D call uncertain. The germline V gene encodes CDR1 DFQATT and CDR2 SNEGSKA (reference sequence). The CDR3 has 13 residues. Trimming removed 1 base from V and 2 bases from J, with 8 bases in between. The CDR3 loop reads CSARVGINYGYTF. In nucleotides, the CDR3 is TGCAGTGCTAGAGTGGGGATCAACTATGGCTACACCTTC.

The rearrangement joins TRBV20-1 to TRBJ2-7; D is unclear. The germline gives CDR1 DFQATT, CDR2 SNEGSKA (reference sequence). The CDR3 covers 14 residues. V was shortened by 0 bases and J by 1 base, with 10 bases between the two germline ends. In DNA form, the CDR3 reads TGCAGTGCTAGAGATTCGGCCAGATCCTACGAGCAGTACTTC. It specifies CSARDSARSYEQYF.

The rearrangement links TRBV7-2 to TRBJ2-3; 8 positions agree with TRBD2. Looked up from germline, CDR1 is SGHTA and CDR2 is FQGNSA. J was trimmed by 2 bases and V by 3 bases; bases with no gene match: 4. This CDR3 comprises 15 residues. CDR3 amino acids: CASSLQAGVTDTQYF. The DNA of the CDR3 is TGTGCCAGCAGCTTGCAAGCGGGGGTCACAGATACGCAGTATTTT.